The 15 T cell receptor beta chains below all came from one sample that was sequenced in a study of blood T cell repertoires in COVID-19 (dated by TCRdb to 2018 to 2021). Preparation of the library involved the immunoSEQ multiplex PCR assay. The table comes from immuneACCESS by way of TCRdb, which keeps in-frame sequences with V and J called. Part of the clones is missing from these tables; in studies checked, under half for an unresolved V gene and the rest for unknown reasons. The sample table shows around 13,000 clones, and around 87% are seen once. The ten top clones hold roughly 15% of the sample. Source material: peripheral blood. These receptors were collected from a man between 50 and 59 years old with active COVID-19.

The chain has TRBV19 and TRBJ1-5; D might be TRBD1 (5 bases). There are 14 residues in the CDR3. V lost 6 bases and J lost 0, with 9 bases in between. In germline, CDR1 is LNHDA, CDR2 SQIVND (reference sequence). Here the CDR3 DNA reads TGTGCCAGTAGCGGACAACCTAGCAATCAGCCCCAGCATTTT. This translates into CASSGQPSNQPQHF. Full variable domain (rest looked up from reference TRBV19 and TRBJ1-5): DGGITQSPKYLFRKEGQNVTLSCEQNLNHDAMYWYRQDPGQGLRLIYYSQIVNDFQKGDIAEGYSVSREKKESFPLTVTSAQKNPTAFYLCASSGQPSNQPQHFGDGTRLSIL.

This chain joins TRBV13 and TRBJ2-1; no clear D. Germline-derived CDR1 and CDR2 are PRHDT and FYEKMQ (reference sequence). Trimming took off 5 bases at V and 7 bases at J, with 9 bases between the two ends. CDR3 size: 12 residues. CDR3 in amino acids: CASSPRLNEQFF. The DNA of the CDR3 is TGTGCCAGCAGCCCGCGGTTGAATGAGCAGTTCTTC. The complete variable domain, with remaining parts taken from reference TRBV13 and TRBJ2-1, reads AAGVIQSPRHLIKEKRETATLKCYPIPRHDTVYWYQQGPGQDPQFLISFYEKMQSDKGSIPDRFSAQQFSDYHSELNMSSLELGDSALYFCASSPRLNEQFFGPGTRLTVL.

The CDR3 here is CASSFTGTSGRDEQFF. In nucleotides, the CDR3 is TGTGCCAGCAGCTTTACCGGGACTAGCGGGAGAGATGAGCAGTTCTTC. The rearrangement joins TRBV11-3 to TRBJ2-1, with 14 positions matching TRBD2. The V and J ends lost 3 bases and 8 bases, in that order; junction bases with no gene match: 6. Germline assignment: CDR1 SGHNT and CDR2 YENEEA. The CDR3 length is 16 residues.

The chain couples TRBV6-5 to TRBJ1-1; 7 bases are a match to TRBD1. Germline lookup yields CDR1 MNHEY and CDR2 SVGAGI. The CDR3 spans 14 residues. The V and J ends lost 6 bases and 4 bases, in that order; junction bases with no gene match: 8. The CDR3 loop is CASRTGTAVTEAFF. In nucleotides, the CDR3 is TGTGCCAGCAGGACCGGGACAGCGGTCACTGAAGCTTTCTTT.

The CDR3 region has the DNA TGTGCCAGCAGTTGGTCTGAGATCACTGAAGCTTTCTTT. Amino acids: CASSWSEITEAFF. This chain connects TRBV12-3 or TRBV12-4 to TRBJ1-1; D gene ambiguous. There are 13 residues in the CDR3. Trimming took 4 bases from V and 4 from J, leaving 10 bases between them.

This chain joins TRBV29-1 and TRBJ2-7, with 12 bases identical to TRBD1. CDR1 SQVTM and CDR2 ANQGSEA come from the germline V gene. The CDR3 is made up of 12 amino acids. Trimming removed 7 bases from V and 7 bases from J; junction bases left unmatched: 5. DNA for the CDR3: TGCAGCGGGGGACAGGGGGCGAAAGAGCAGTACTTC. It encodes CSGGQGAKEQYF.

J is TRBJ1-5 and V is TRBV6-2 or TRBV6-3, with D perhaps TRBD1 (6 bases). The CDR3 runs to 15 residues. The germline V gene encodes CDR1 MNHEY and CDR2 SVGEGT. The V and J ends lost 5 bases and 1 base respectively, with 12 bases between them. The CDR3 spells CASSDTQGSNQPQHF. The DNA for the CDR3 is TGTGCCAGCAGTGACACACAGGGCAGCAATCAGCCCCAGCATTTT.

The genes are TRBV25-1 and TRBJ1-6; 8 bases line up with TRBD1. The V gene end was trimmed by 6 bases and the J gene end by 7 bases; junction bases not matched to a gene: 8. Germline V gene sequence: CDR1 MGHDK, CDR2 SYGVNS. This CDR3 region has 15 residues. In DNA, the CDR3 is TGTGCCAGCAGAGGAGACAGGGGTGAAAATTCACCCCTCCACTTT. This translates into CASRGDRGENSPLHF.

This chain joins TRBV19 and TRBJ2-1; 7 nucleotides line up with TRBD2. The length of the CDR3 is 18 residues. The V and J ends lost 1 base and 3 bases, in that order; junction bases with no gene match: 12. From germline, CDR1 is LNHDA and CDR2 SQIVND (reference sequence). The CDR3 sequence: CASSIGPSSGRFYNEQFF. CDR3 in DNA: TGTGCCAGTAGTATAGGCCCTTCTAGCGGACGATTCTACAATGAGCAGTTCTTC. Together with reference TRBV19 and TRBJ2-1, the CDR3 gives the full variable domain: DGGITQSPKYLFRKEGQNVTLSCEQNLNHDAMYWYRQDPGQGLRLIYYSQIVNDFQKGDIAEGYSVSREKKESFPLTVTSAQKNPTAFYLCASSIGPSSGRFYNEQFFGPGTRLTVL.

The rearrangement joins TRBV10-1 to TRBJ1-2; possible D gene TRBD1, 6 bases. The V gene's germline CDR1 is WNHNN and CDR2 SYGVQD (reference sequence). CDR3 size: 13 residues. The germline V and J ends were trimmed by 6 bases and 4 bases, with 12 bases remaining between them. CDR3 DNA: TGCGCCAGCAGACAGGGCGCCATCTATGGCTACACCTTC. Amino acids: CASRQGAIYGYTF.

For the CDR3, the DNA is TGCGCCAGCAGCCCACCGGGACAGGGGAACACTGAAGCTTTCTTT. Protein product: CASSPPGQGNTEAFF. The rearrangement links TRBV5-1 to TRBJ1-1; 9 nucleotides align to TRBD1. Trimming took 4 bases from V and 1 from J; bases not matched to a gene: 5. Germline CDR1 SGHRS, CDR2 YFSETQ. The CDR3 totals 15 residues.

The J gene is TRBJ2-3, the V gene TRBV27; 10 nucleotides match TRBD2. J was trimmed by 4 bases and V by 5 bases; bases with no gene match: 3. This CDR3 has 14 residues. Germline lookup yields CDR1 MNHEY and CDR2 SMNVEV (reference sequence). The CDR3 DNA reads TGTGCCAGCAGTCCGGGACTAGCGTCAGATACGCAGTATTTT. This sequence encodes CASSPGLASDTQYF.

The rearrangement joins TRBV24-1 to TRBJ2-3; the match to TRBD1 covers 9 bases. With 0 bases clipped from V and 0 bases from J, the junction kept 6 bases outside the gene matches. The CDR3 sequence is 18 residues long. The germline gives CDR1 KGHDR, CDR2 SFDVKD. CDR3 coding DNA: TGTGCCACCAGTGATTTGCACAGGGGGCCGGGCAGCACAGATACGCAGTATTTT. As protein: CATSDLHRGPGSTDTQYF.

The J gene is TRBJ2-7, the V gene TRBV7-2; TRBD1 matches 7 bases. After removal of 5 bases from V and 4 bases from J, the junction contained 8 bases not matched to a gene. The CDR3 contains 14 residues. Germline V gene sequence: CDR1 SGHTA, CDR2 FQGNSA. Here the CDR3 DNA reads TGTGCCAGCAGCCCGACAGGGTCGGTGTACGAGCAGTACTTC. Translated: CASSPTGSVYEQYF. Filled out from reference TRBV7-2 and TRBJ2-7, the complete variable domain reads GAGVSQSPSNKVTEKGKDVELRCDPISGHTALYWYRQSLGQGLEFLIYFQGNSAPDKSGLPSDRFSAERTGGSVSTLTIQRTQQEDSAVYLCASSPTGSVYEQYFGPGTRLTVT.

CDR3 loop: CASSSGQEGQPQHF. In nucleotides, the CDR3 is TGCGCCAGCAGCTCCGGACAGGAGGGGCAGCCCCAGCATTTT. The chain has TRBV5-1 and TRBJ1-5; the match to TRBD1 covers 7 bases. The J segment lost 7 bases and the V segment lost 3 bases, leaving 7 bases of the junction unmatched. The CDR3 loop spans 14 amino acids. Germline assignment: CDR1 SGHRS and CDR2 YFSETQ.